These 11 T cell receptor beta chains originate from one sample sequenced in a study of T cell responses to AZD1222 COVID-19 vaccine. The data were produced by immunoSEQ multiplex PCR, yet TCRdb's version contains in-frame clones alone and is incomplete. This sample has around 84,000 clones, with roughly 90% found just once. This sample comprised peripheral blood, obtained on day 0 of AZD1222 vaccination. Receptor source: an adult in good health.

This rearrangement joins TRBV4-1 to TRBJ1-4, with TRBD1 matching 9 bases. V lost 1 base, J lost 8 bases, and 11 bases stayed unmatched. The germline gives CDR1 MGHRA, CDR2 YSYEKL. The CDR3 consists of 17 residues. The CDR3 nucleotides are TGCGCCAGCAGCCAAGCGTCAAACAGGGGGCGGATGGAAAAACTGTTTTTT. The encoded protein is CASSQASNRGRMEKLFF.

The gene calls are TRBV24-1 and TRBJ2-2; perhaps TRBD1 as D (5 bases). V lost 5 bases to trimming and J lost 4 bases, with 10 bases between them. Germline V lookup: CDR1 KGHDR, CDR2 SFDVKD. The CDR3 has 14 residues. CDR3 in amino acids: CATSVGHSTGELFF. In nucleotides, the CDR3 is TGTGCCACCAGTGTCGGACATAGCACCGGGGAGCTGTTTTTT.

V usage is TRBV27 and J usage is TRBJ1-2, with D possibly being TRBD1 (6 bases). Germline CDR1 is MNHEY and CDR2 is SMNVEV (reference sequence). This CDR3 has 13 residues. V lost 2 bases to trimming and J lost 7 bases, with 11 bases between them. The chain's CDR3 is CASSLRAGVGYTF. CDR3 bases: TGTGCCAGCAGTTTACGGGCAGGGGTTGGCTACACCTTC.

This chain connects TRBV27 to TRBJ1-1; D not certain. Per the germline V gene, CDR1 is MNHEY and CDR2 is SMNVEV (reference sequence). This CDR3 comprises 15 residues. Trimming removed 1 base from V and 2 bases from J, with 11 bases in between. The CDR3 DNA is TGTGCCAGCAGTTTATTTGCTTCGGCTAACACTGAAGCTTTCTTT. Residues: CASSLFASANTEAFF.

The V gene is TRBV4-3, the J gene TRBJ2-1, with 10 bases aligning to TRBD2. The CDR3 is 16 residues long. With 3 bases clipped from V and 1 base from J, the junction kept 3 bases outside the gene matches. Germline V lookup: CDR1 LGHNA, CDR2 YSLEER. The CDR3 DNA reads TGCGCCAGCAGCCAGGAACTAGCGGGATCCTACAATGAGCAGTTCTTC. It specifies CASSQELAGSYNEQFF.

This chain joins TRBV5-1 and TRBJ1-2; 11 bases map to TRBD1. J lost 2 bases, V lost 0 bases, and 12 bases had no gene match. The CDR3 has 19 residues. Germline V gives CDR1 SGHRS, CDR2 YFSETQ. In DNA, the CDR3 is TGCGCCAGCAGCTTGGAGATCCGGACAGGGGGCGTTGTAAACTATGGCTACACCTTC. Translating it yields CASSLEIRTGGVVNYGYTF.

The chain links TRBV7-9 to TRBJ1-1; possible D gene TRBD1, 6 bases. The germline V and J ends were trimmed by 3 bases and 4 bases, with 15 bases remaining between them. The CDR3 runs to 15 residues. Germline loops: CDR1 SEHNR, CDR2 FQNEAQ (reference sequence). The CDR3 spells CASSFDRILVTEAFF. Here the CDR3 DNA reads TGTGCCAGCAGCTTTGACAGGATCTTGGTCACTGAAGCTTTCTTT.

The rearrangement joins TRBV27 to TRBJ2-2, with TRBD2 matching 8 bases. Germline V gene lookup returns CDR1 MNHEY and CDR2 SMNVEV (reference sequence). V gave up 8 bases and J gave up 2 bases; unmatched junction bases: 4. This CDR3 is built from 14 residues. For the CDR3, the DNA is TGTGCCAGCCTCGGGGGGGGCAACACCGGGGAGCTGTTTTTT. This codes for CASLGGGNTGELFF.

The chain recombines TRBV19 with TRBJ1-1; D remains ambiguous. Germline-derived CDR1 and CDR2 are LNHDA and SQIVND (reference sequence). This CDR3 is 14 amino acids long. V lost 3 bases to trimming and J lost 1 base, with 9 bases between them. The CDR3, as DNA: TGTGCCAGTAGTATCTGGGGAAGGAACACTGAAGCTTTCTTT. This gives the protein CASSIWGRNTEAFF.

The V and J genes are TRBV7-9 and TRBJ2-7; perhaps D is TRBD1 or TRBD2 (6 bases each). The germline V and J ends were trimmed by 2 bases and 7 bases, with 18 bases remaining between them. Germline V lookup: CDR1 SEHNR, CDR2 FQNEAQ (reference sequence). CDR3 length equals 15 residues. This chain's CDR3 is CASSLSDTIGGEQYF. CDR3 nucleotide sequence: TGTGCCAGCAGCTTATCGGACACCATAGGGGGGGAGCAGTACTTC.

The CDR3 nucleotides are TGTGCCAGCAGTTCCCACCCGCAGGGGATCAATCAGCCCCAGCATTTT. Protein: CASSSHPQGINQPQHF. This rearrangement joins TRBV27 to TRBJ1-5; D might be TRBD1 (6 bases). Germline V CDR1 and CDR2: MNHEY, SMNVEV (reference sequence). Trimming left V 4 bases short and J 3 bases short, with 16 bases between. The CDR3 is made up of 16 amino acids.